Given below is one TCR beta chain in context. No cognate antigen has been identified for it. One base away there is no much larger clone; base qualities are not given. Different DNA sequences within this sample yield the same CDR3. CDR1 and CDR2 (MNHNS, SASEGT) derive from the germline V gene. The CDR3 holds 13 amino acids from the cysteine to the phenylalanine. Of the read, only the CDR3 DNA is kept; its 39 bases are in frame from base 1. The junction carries 12 bases between V and J, which are trimmed by 6 bases and 6 bases respectively. These data are taken from a study of shared clonotypes between healthy human individuals (dated by TCRdb to 2018 to 2021). In the study overall: The cohort included three men and two women between 18 and 49 years of age. To estimate repertoire size and how much clonotype sharing occurs between individuals, the study deeply sequenced the blood TCR repertoires of several healthy adults. To increase sequencing depth and limit assay-specific biases, TCR repertoire library preparation and sequencing were carried out by different laboratories using diverse techniques. For each donor, three plates each were used for CD4 naive and CD4 memory, two plates were used for CD8 naive, and one plate was used for CD8 memory. Per donor, leukapheresis produced somewhere between about 0.9 and 9.5 billion PBMCs. Results and caveats for the whole study, not just this receptor: Sampling was limited to blood, and TCR repertoires in tissue likely differ from TCR repertoires in blood. Across a few donors, around 5% of naive CD4, approximately 3.6% of naive CD8, 2% to 2.5% of memory CD4, and about 0.44% of memory CD8 clonotypes were shared. Even with the large sequencing depth, rarefaction of the sorted-subset datasets indicated that sequencing was incomplete. Compared with non-shared clonotypes, the clonotypes found in all four sorted-subset donors had higher generation probabilities. Naive subsets generally had larger estimated clonotype richness than memory subsets. Pairwise subsampling indicated that sequencing depth was expected to affect the degree of clonotype sharing among donors. Because the study included only a small number of donors, the genetic and exposure-history diversity represented was limited.

TCR CDR3 regions were amplified from genomic DNA by multiplex PCR using the deep immunoSEQ assay. Extracted genomic DNA from each cell subset was spread evenly across all wells of several immunoSEQ 96-well plates, with each plate serving as a replicate. For sorted subsets, about 220 ng of genomic DNA, equivalent to roughly 33,000 T cell genomes, went into each replicate PCR. The purified libraries were quantified using a Qubit 3.0 fluorometer, sized with a Bioanalyzer 2100, and then quantified again using the KAPA Library Quantification kit. Every immunoSEQ 96-well plate was sequenced on a separate single-read 150-cycle Illumina NextSeq 550 flow cell. From the authors' description of their analysis: Because the immunoSEQ output held only junctional sequences and lacked quality scores, the filtering could not match the filtering applied to full-length reads. To assign V/J genes and CDR3, sequences were annotated against IMGT germline references using PyIR, a Python wrapper for IgBLAST v1.9. Reads with weak V/J assignments (E-value above 1e-6), missing CDR3, stop codons, out-of-frame junctions, or ambiguous translated residues were removed. V3J clonotypes were defined as sequences sharing an identical inferred V gene, J gene, and CDR3 amino acid sequence. Percentage overlap between repertoires was calculated by dividing the number of shared unique clonotypes by the size of the smaller repertoire. Repertoire richness was assessed with RTK rarefaction, the Chao1 estimator, and Recon v2.1 estimates of unobserved clonotypes. Generation probabilities were computed with OLGA for all TCRbeta clonotypes obtained by the gDNA method from four donors. TCRdb's version of the immuneACCESS table is confined to in-frame rearrangements and falls short of the full clone set. An unresolved V gene accounts for under half of the shortfall where checked; the remainder is of unknown origin. The DNA was the basis for D and trimming; V, J and clone size are from that table. For this sample there are some 1,100,000 clones; 78% appear just once. Of the sample, 0.52% falls within the top ten clones.

The donors were healthy, HIV-negative adults who had no recently reported acute infections or vaccinations. All donors were Caucasian adults living in Nashville, Tennessee, USA. CD4+ T cells were enriched by magnetic negative selection; naive cells were then positively selected on CD45RA, and the negative fraction formed the memory subset. After blood collection by leukapheresis, PBMCs were isolated using Ficoll-Histopaque density gradient centrifugation and then cryopreserved in the vapor phase of liquid nitrogen. Analytical flow cytometry was used to check the purity and quantity of every magnetically sorted T cell population. Each sorted fraction had its genomic DNA isolated and then quantified by UV absorbance on a Nanodrop 2000c.

The receptor was derived from a man aged 18 to 30 in good health. Some clones in this sample may be carry-over from other donors' samples. The V and J genes are TRBV6-1 and TRBJ2-1; the D segment could be TRBD2, given 6 matching bases. Sequences were obtained from memory CD4+ T cells from PBMCs. Read against the paper, the sample's cell subset or site label means: CD45RA-negative fraction. The CDR3 reads CASRTSGSNEQFF. The sequenced DNA: TGTGCCAGCAGGACCTCCGGGAGCAATGAGCAGTTCTTC.